The T cell receptor beta chain described here comes from a study of T cells in localized non-small cell lung cancer. Only in-frame clones appear in the TCRdb table, and some are missing; sequencing was by immunoSEQ multiplex PCR. The repertoire holds 45,000 to 55,000 clones, with approximately 80% as singletons. The V gene end was trimmed by 2 bases and the J gene end by 2 bases; junction bases not matched to a gene: 5. CDR1 and CDR2 from the germline V gene are SEHNR and FQNEAQ (reference sequence). This CDR3 is 16 amino acids long. The sequencing used peripheral blood, collected before any cancer treatment. This TCR came from a man between 40 and 69 years old with stage I squamous cell lung carcinoma. The chain joins TRBV7-9 to TRBJ2-1, with 8 positions matching TRBD2. The CDR3 loop is CASSLTGGGPYNEQFF. The CDR3, as DNA: TGTGCCAGCAGCTTAACCGGCGGGGGGCCCTACAATGAGCAGTTCTTC.